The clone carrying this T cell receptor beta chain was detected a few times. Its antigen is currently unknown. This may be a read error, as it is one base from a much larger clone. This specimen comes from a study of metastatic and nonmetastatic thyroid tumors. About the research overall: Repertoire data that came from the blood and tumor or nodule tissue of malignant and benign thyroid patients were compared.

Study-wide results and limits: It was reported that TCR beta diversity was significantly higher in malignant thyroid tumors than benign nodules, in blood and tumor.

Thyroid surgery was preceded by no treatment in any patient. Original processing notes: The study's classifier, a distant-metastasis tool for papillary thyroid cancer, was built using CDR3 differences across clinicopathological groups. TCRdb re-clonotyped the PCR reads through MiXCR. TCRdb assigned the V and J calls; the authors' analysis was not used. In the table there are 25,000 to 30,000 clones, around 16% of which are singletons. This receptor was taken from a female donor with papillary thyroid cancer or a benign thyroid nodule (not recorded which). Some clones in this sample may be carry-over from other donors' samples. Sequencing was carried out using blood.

The CDR3 DNA follows: TGTGCCAGCAGTTACTCTAACGCGGTGACGACAGATACGCAGTATTTT. This encodes CASSYSNAVTTDTQYF. The chain combines TRBV6-6 with TRBJ2-3; D is unresolved. The length of the CDR3 is 16 residues. CDR1 is MNHNY, CDR2 SVGAGI, per germline (reference sequence). Trimming took off 0 bases at V and 3 bases at J, with 13 bases between the two ends.